This entry concerns a single T cell receptor (beta chain). Antigen unknown. The CDR3 has 16 amino acids. Per germline, CDR1 MGHRA and CDR2 YSYEKL. UMI labels and 5' RACE were used to prepare the TRB cDNA libraries. TCRdb reprocessed the 5' RACE reads, with one entry per CDR3 protein and no DNA. The table for this sample gives 75,000 or so distinct CDR3 sequences. This sample is part of a study of CXCR3-negative and CXCR3-positive naive CD8 T cells. Overall study findings and caveats: In both naive subsets diversity was comparably high, whereas memory CD8+ cells showed much lower diversity.

Material for sequencing was naive CXCR3- CD8+ T cells from blood. Subset meaning: CD45RO-CCR7+CD27+CD95- naive CD8+ T cells lacking CXCR3 (TNR3-). The chain carries TRBV4-1 and TRBJ2-1. The TCR comes from a human donor in good health. Some clones in this sample may be carry-over from other donors' samples. CDR3 amino acids: CASSQVAGGSYNEQFF.